The clone carrying this T cell receptor beta chain was observed a single time. Its antigen is currently unknown. This same CDR3 is encoded by further DNA sequences in the sample. These data are taken from a study of shared clonotypes between healthy human individuals. Study-level results: Among donors, the sharing of clonotypes was expected to be influenced by sequencing depth.

Per germline, CDR1 MNHNS and CDR2 SASEGT. Trimming at V came to 6 bases and at J to 0 bases, leaving 0 bases not matched to a gene. The CDR3 is 13 residues long. Profiled with immunoSEQ multiplex PCR; TCRdb holds only in-frame clones, not every one. The table records some 1,600,000 clones, 98% of them present only once. Sequenced: naive CD4+ T cells sorted from blood. The subset here: CD45RA+ positively selected. The sequence was obtained from a man aged 30-40 years in good health. The V call is TRBV6-1, the J call TRBJ2-3, with 7 bases aligning to TRBD2. The CDR3 nucleotides are TGTGCCAGCAGGCGGGAGAGCACAGATACGCAGTATTTT. Translation: CASRRESTDTQYF.